This entry is about one T cell receptor (beta chain). This receptor's antigen is unknown. Base qualities are not at hand, and no much larger clone is one base apart. Participants were included only if at least one PBMC sample before ART initiation and at least two post-ART samples were available. Every participant with HIV received treatment in the United States of America. Before DNA extraction, cryopreserved samples of roughly 1-10 million PBMC were thawed and washed. At the time of the earliest PBMC sample, participants with HIV were aged between 23 and 54 years. Per participant, PBMC samples came from 1-4 timepoints prior to ART initiation and 2-8 timepoints following ART initiation, for a median of 7 samples. Serial HIV viral load, CD4+ T-cell count, ART history and demographic data were obtained for every participant. Using a Qiagen kit on a QIAcube, genomic DNA was extracted from unsorted PBMC, with samples processed in batches of 12.

The immunoSEQ hsTCRB v3.0 assay was used at survey level resolution for TRB variable region sequencing. TRB sequencing targeted a depth of about 40,000-50,000 T-cell genomes per sample. TRB libraries were pooled and sequenced on an Illumina MiSeq using a v3 150-cycle kit. For the original study's pipeline: Repertoire analysis ran in R within a reproducible Nextflow workflow covering QC, data transformation and analysis. LymphoSeq2, an R package for exploring AIRR-Seq data, was used to implement the custom analyses. Several samples yielding fewer than 5000 total TRB sequences were excluded, leaving approximately 190 analyzed HIV repertoires. Among the 180 to 200 HIV repertoires that were kept, around 60 were collected before ART initiation and under 150 were collected after ART initiation. Repertoires were downsampled to 5000 TRB nucleotide sequences, with summary statistics averaged over 100 downsampling iterations. TRB sequences were retained for analysis only if CDR3 regions of at least seven amino acids were present. Diversity was measured with a Shannon entropy-derived clonality score and the Gini coefficient. In repertoire networks, the top 5000 CDR3 amino acid sequences were linked whenever an edit distance of one separated two sequences. For TRB CDR3 amino acid sequences, antigen specificity groups and MHC restriction were predicted with GLIPH2. To flag known associations with CMV, EBV, HIV or tissue antigens, CDR3 amino acid sequences were compared against VDJdb and McPAS-TCR. Pre-ART, post-ART and control groups were compared with Wilcoxon signed-rank tests and Holm-Bonferroni correction. TCRdb took over this immuneACCESS table, retaining in-frame rearrangements with V and J assigned. Such tables are incomplete; in checked studies, under half of the missing clones stem from an unresolved V gene, and the remainder is unexplained. V and J calls and clone size are those listed in that table; D and trimming were worked out from the DNA. Here the sample has around 34,000 clones; 80% to 85% occur a single time. The top ten clones comprise approximately 5.1% of the sample.

This sample is part of a study of long-term antiretroviral therapy in people with HIV (dated by TCRdb to the early 2020s). In the study overall: Collection of the earliest samples took place about a decade ahead of the 2015 WHO recommendation for immediate ART, at a time when ART was typically delayed until CD4 counts fell. Of the 30 participants with HIV, eleven were female. A retrospective serial study tested whether changes in peripheral blood TRB repertoire composition and diversity were associated with ART initiation and durable HIV suppression. From fewer than 35 adults with confirmed HIV infection, the cohort provided over 150 cryopreserved PBMC samples, gathered serially across a mean of around six years (range 1-12). No cross-contamination during QIAcube processing was shown when test extractions of a monoclonal T-cell line were performed alongside about 33 polyclonal samples.

Relative to germline, V is missing 6 bases and J is missing 7 bases, with 12 bases of the junction outside any gene match. CDR1 and CDR2 were assigned from the germline V gene (reference sequence) as SEHNR and FQNEAQ. The CDR3 sequence holds 15 residues, the cysteine and phenylalanine included. The retained sequence is limited to the CDR3, 45 bases, with the frame set at the first base. What the research found in general, with its limitations: Expanded TRB clones identified before ART initiation dominated the repertoire across all time points, though the dominance fluctuated and decreased in many PLHIV after ART. Inferences about post-ART repertoire changes are limited because no data were available on ART adherence, viral resistance or therapy changes. A significant increase in TRB diversity was found to be associated with ART initiation, although TRB diversity was observed to remain significantly below that of transplant donor controls even after long-term ART. CDR3 length ranges in HIV repertoires were narrower than in controls, and network structure suggested an antigen-experienced repertoire with only a slight naive shift after ART. Samples dated from the mid-2000s to the late 2010s, and the ART regimens used may be less effective than current ones. Unsorted PBMC were profiled instead of sorted CD4+ and CD8+ T cells because pre-ART samples had limited cell numbers. Limited PBMC availability meant only the TCR beta chain was sequenced, without alpha chain pairing.

The sample consisted of unsorted PBMCs, taken 1.5 years after starting antiretroviral therapy. The rearranged segments are TRBV7-9 and TRBJ2-1; TRBD1 aligns with 7 central bases. The sequence was collected from a man aged 18 to 35 with HIV. The base sequence is TGTGCCAGCAGACAGGCGACCGGGACAGAAAATGAGCAGTTCTTC. This encodes CASRQATGTENEQFF.